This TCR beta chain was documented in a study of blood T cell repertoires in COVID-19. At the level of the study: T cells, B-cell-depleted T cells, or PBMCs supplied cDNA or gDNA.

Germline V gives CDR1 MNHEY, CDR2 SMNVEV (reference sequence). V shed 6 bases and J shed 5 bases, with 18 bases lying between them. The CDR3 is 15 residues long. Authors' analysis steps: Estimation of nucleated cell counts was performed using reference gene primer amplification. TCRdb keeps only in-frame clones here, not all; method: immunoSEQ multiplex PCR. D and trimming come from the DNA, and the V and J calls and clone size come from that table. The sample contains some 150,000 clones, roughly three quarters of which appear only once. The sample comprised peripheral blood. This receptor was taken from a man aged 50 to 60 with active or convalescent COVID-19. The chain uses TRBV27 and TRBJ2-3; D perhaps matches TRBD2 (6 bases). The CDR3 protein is CASSSEGRGIDTQYF. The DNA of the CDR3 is TGTGCCAGCAGCTCGGAGGGCCGAGGGATAGATACGCAGTATTTT.